The 8 T cell receptor beta chains below come from one sample, sequenced in a study of T cell responses to AZD1222 COVID-19 vaccine. Only in-frame clones appear in the TCRdb table, and some are missing; sequencing was by immunoSEQ multiplex PCR. The sample has 180,000 or so clones, about 89% seen once. The input for sequencing was peripheral blood, taken 28 days after the second AZD1222 dose. The receptors come from an adult who received the AZD1222 COVID-19 vaccine.

Points on this clone: Germline and junction disagree at one end, which may indicate a read error. This chain uses TRBV10-1 with TRBJ2-7; 7 nucleotides match TRBD2. Germline values: CDR1 WNHNN, CDR2 SYGVQD (reference sequence). The CDR3 is 13 amino acids. CDR3 protein: CARSAGGSYEQYF. In nucleotides, the CDR3 is TGCGCCCGCAGCGCCGGGGGGAGCTACGAGCAGTACTTC.

The chain is built from TRBV5-1 and TRBJ2-2; no reliable D call. Trimming stripped 3 bases from V and 6 bases from J, with 12 bases between. The CDR3 loop spans 14 amino acids. Germline CDR1 is SGHRS and CDR2 is YFSETQ. Here the CDR3 reads CASSSQGVAGELFF. CDR3 coding DNA: TGCGCCAGCAGCTCCCAAGGTGTGGCCGGGGAGCTGTTTTTT.

This clone was detected once. The rearrangement uses TRBV6-5 and TRBJ1-4; D gene uncertain. V lost 11 bases and J lost 3, with 13 bases in between. CDR1 MNHEY and CDR2 SVGAGI come from the germline V gene. The CDR3 runs 13 residues. CDR3 bases: TGTGCCGGCCGGACGGGTCCTAATGAAAAACTGTTTTTT. Translation gives CAGRTGPNEKLFF.

The chain carries TRBV28 and TRBJ1-6, with D perhaps TRBD1 (6 bases). V lost 5 bases, J lost 10 bases, and 12 bases lay in between. The CDR3 has 13 residues. The germline V gene encodes CDR1 MDHEN and CDR2 SYDVKM. The CDR3 bases are TGTGCCAGCAGTCCAAACAGGGTCTCACCCCTCCACTTT. This gives the protein CASSPNRVSPLHF.

The genes are TRBV11-1 and TRBJ2-7; D gene unclear. The germline V and J ends were trimmed by 1 base and 4 bases, with 8 bases remaining between them. Germline V CDR1 and CDR2: SGHAT, FQDESV (reference sequence). This CDR3 is 13 amino acids long. The CDR3 bases are TGTGCCAGCAGCTTAGGCCTCACGTACGAGCAGTACTTC. This translates into CASSLGLTYEQYF.

The chain has TRBV2 and TRBJ1-2; TRBD1 might be the D (5 bases). CDR1 is SNHLY and CDR2 is FYNNEI in the germline V gene. This CDR3 region has 14 residues. V gave up 7 bases and J gave up 1 base, with 13 bases separating them. CDR3 sequence (DNA): TGTGCCAGCAAGGAAACAGGATATAACTATGGCTACACCTTC. This sequence encodes CASKETGYNYGYTF.

The J gene is TRBJ1-6, the V gene TRBV2; 9 bases align to TRBD1. The trim removed 11 bases at V and 7 bases at J, leaving 6 bases unmatched. CDR1 and CDR2 from the germline V gene are SNHLY and FYNNEI. This CDR3 region has 13 residues. The DNA for the CDR3 is TGTGCCGGGGGACAGGGTAACAATTCACCCCTCCACTTT. Translating gives CAGGQGNNSPLHF. Full variable domain (rest looked up from reference TRBV2 and TRBJ1-6): EPEVTQTPSHQVTQMGQEVILRCVPISNHLYFYWYRQILGQKVEFLVSFYNNEISEKSEIFDDQFSVERPDGSNFTLKIRSTKLEDSAMYFCAGGQGNNSPLHFGNGTRLTVT.

The chain combines TRBV19 with TRBJ1-5; 9 bases agree with TRBD1. Germline V CDR1 and CDR2: LNHDA, SQIVND (reference sequence). The CDR3 consists of 16 residues. The junction had 8 bases not matched to a gene; V was cut back by 4 bases and J by 4 bases. The CDR3, as DNA: TGTGCCAGTAGTAATGGAAGGGACAGGGAAAATCAGCCCCAGCATTTT. It is translated as CASSNGRDRENQPQHF.